Below are 31 T cell receptor beta chains sequenced from a single sample in a study of vaccination and CD4 T cells after COVID-19. Indicated treatment: roughly 10-day PBMC culture with coronavirus spike peptide pools or control peptides (ViraFEST assay). Sequence data for DNA of cultured CD4+ T cells were generated by the Oncomine TCR Beta short-read assay. TCRdb ran MiXCR on the PCR reads and lists one entry per CDR3 protein. The table has roughly 24,000 distinct CDR3 sequences, about 41% seen once; the top ten hold approximately 10%. These receptors are not linked to any known antigen. The sequencing input was CD4+ T cells from blood, cultured in vitro. These receptors were obtained from a human donor who had recovered from COVID-19.

The chain has TRBV19 and TRBJ2-3; a possible D gene is TRBD1 (6 bases). Trimming took off 1 base at V and 1 base at J, with 24 bases between the two ends. The CDR3 length is 20 residues. Germline loops: CDR1 LNHDA, CDR2 SQIVND (reference sequence). In DNA, the CDR3 is TGTGCCAGTAGTATAGGGGTACAGGGATCTAACCCTTACGGCACAGATACGCAGTATTTT. This encodes CASSIGVQGSNPYGTDTQYF.

The genes are TRBV7-9 and TRBJ2-3, with TRBD2 matching over 8 bases. V was clipped by 5 bases and J by 3 bases; unmatched bases: 13. Germline V gene data show CDR1 as SEHNR and CDR2 as FQNEAQ (reference sequence). CDR3 length equals 17 residues. The CDR3 DNA reads TGTGCCAGCAGCCCCTACGGGGGGGCCCGGAGTACAGATACGCAGTATTTT. Protein product: CASSPYGGARSTDTQYF. Full variable domain (remainder filled in from reference TRBV7-9 and TRBJ2-3): DTGVSQNPRHKITKRGQNVTFRCDPISEHNRLYWYRQTLGQGPEFLTYFQNEAQLEKSRLLSDRFSAERPKGSFSTLEIQRTEQGDSAMYLCASSPYGGARSTDTQYFGPGTRLTVL.

The rearrangement links TRBV11-2 to TRBJ2-5; TRBD1 or TRBD2 may be the D gene (5 bases each). The germline V gene encodes CDR1 SGHAT and CDR2 FQNNGV. The CDR3 covers 16 residues. V lost 2 bases to trimming and J lost 5 bases, with 18 bases between them. The CDR3 is CASSLRRGAISETQYF. CDR3 DNA: TGTGCCAGCAGCTTAAGGAGAGGGGCGATTTCGGAGACCCAGTACTTC.

This clonotype appeared a few times. This chain uses TRBV7-2 with TRBJ2-7, with D perhaps matching TRBD2 (6 bases). Germline CDR1 SGHTA, CDR2 FQGNSA. CDR3 length equals 13 residues. Trimming shortened V by 4 bases and J by 6 bases, and 13 bases separated the two germline ends. DNA for the CDR3: TGTGCCAGCAGCTACTTCCGGGACTCCGAGCAGTACTTC. As protein: CASSYFRDSEQYF.

The chain is built from TRBV5-4 and TRBJ2-5; weak D call: TRBD1 (7 bases). CDR1 is SGHNT, CDR2 YYREEE, per germline (reference sequence). CDR3 size: 15 residues. Trimming pared 4 bases from V and 4 bases from J, leaving 17 bases between. CDR3 bases: TGTGCCAGCAGCCCAGGGGGGAGTGGTGGAGAGACCCAGTACTTC. Residues: CASSPGGSGGETQYF.

The chain recombines TRBV11-2 with TRBJ1-6; D is ambiguous. The CDR3 runs to 15 residues. Per germline, CDR1 SGHAT and CDR2 FQNNGV. Trimming stripped 2 bases from V and 7 bases from J, with 12 bases between. CDR3 nucleotide sequence: TGTGCCAGCAGCTTAAGCAGCCTTGGGAATTCACCCCTCCACTTT. Its protein product is CASSLSSLGNSPLHF.

This clonotype has just one count. The chain carries TRBV14 and TRBJ1-1; weak D call: TRBD1 (6 bases). Per germline, CDR1 SGHDN and CDR2 FVKESK. There are 16 residues in the CDR3. Trimming shortened V by 1 base and J by 3 bases, and 15 bases separated the two germline ends. The CDR3 loop reads CASSQVTGRGDTEAFF. The CDR3 coding sequence is TGTGCCAGCAGCCAAGTTACAGGGAGGGGAGACACTGAAGCTTTCTTT.

This chain links TRBV20-1 with TRBJ2-7; TRBD1 matches at 8 bases. Germline CDR1 DFQATT, CDR2 SNEGSKA (reference sequence). Trimming took 5 bases from V and 6 from J; bases not matched to a gene: 18. The CDR3 has 16 amino acids. This CDR3 reads CSASRTPGTGALEQYF. The CDR3 bases are TGCAGTGCTTCCCGGACCCCCGGGACAGGTGCCCTCGAGCAGTACTTC.

The chain combines TRBV5-1 with TRBJ1-4, with D unclear. Deletions cut 0 bases from V and 8 bases from J, with 20 bases between. The CDR3 has 17 residues. Germline loops: CDR1 SGHRS, CDR2 YFSETQ. In nucleotides, the CDR3 is TGCGCCAGCAGCTTGGCCGGGGTGTTCTCGGCGGGGGAAAAACTGTTTTTT. This translates into CASSLAGVFSAGEKLFF.

This chain uses TRBV7-8 with TRBJ2-5, with TRBD2 matching 10 bases. V trimming: 5 bases; J trimming: 7 bases; junction bases outside the gene matches: 10. The CDR3 is 15 amino acids. CDR1 SGHVS and CDR2 FQNEAQ come from the germline V gene. CDR3 in amino acids: CASSVPSGSWGTQYF. The CDR3 region has the DNA TGTGCCAGCAGCGTCCCTAGCGGGAGTTGGGGGACCCAGTACTTC. Variable domain in full (rest from reference TRBV7-8 and TRBJ2-5): GAGVSQSPRYKVAKRGQDVALRCDPISGHVSLFWYQQALGQGPEFLTYFQNEAQLDKSGLPSDRFFAERPEGSVSTLKIQRTQQEDSAVYLCASSVPSGSWGTQYFGPGTRLLVL.

The V gene is TRBV20-1, the J gene TRBJ1-5; D unclear. Germline V gene lookup returns CDR1 DFQATT and CDR2 SNEGSKA (reference sequence). Trimming pared 3 bases from V and 5 bases from J, leaving 17 bases between. The CDR3 consists of 15 residues. The CDR3 spells CSASQIVVGHQPQHF. The CDR3 DNA is TGCAGTGCTAGCCAAATAGTAGTAGGGCATCAGCCCCAGCATTTT.

This clonotype was observed once. V usage is TRBV20-1 and J usage is TRBJ2-7; the match to TRBD2 covers 12 bases. V was pared by 0 bases and J by 6 bases, with 15 bases of the junction left unmatched. Germline loops: CDR1 DFQATT, CDR2 SNEGSKA (reference sequence). The CDR3 loop spans 18 amino acids. The CDR3 nucleotides read TGCAGTGCTAGAGACCCGACTAGCGGGAGATTGAGTTTGTCCGAGCAGTACTTC. Encoded protein: CSARDPTSGRLSLSEQYF.

Here the CDR3 DNA reads TGTGCCAGCAGCTCAGGGGGCTCCTATAATTCACCCCTCCACTTT. Translating it yields CASSSGGSYNSPLHF. V gene TRBV7-9 combines with J gene TRBJ1-6, with 7 positions matching TRBD1. Trimming at V came to 4 bases and at J to 0 bases, leaving 0 bases not matched to a gene. This CDR3 has 15 amino acids. Germline CDR1 SEHNR, CDR2 FQNEAQ (reference sequence).

The rearrangement uses TRBV6-1 and TRBJ1-5; the match to TRBD1 covers 9 bases. The CDR3 is made up of 18 amino acids. With V trimmed by 5 bases and J by 6 bases, 17 bases remained unmatched. The germline V gene encodes CDR1 MNHNS and CDR2 SASEGT. The CDR3: CASSPFREGTGSVQPQHF. CDR3 nucleotides: TGTGCCAGCAGTCCTTTCCGAGAGGGGACAGGGTCAGTTCAGCCCCAGCATTTT.

The CDR3 DNA sequence: TGTGCCAGCAGTTACAGGGTTAACTATGGCTACACCTTC. It yields the protein CASSYRVNYGYTF. The V gene is TRBV6-5, the J gene TRBJ1-2; D is ambiguous. The CDR3 consists of 13 residues. V was clipped by 2 bases and J by 1 base, with 5 bases between them. Germline-derived CDR1 and CDR2 are MNHEY and SVGAGI.

The CDR3 region is CASSYRTEQYF. CDR3 sequence (DNA): TGTGCCAGCAGTTACCGGACCGAGCAGTACTTC. V is TRBV6-5 and J is TRBJ2-7; D unclear. V was trimmed by 2 bases and J by 6 bases, leaving 5 bases between them. The CDR3 length is 11 residues. CDR1 is MNHEY, CDR2 SVGAGI, per germline.

A few counts support this clonotype. The chain couples TRBV7-3 to TRBJ2-3; TRBD2 aligns across 9 bases. In germline, CDR1 is SGHTA, CDR2 FQGTGA. This CDR3 spans 19 amino acids. The V and J ends lost 0 bases and 0 bases, in that order; junction bases with no gene match: 10. In nucleotides, the CDR3 is TGTGCCAGCAGCTTAACTGCGGGTAGCGGGGGCCCTAGCACAGATACGCAGTATTTT. It specifies CASSLTAGSGGPSTDTQYF.

This clonotype appeared a few times. The V call is TRBV7-9, the J call TRBJ2-5, with 8 bases matching TRBD1. This CDR3 contains 16 residues. V shed 3 bases and J 5 bases; nucleotides not matched to a gene: 11. Germline assignment: CDR1 SEHNR and CDR2 FQNEAQ (reference sequence). The CDR3 coding sequence is TGTGCCAGCAGCTTCTTATATGACAGGGGTCATGAGACCCAGTACTTC. Translated, it gives CASSFLYDRGHETQYF.

This chain connects TRBV18 to TRBJ1-2; TRBD1 agrees at 11 bases. The CDR3 sequence is 13 residues long. Germline loops: CDR1 KGHSH, CDR2 LQKENI. Trimming at V came to 4 bases and at J to 6 bases, leaving 1 base not matched to a gene. The CDR3 spells CASSRTGGDGYTF. The CDR3 bases are TGTGCCAGCTCACGGACAGGGGGCGATGGCTACACCTTC.

About this clonotype itself: One end of the junction fails to match germline, which may point to a read error. This rearrangement joins TRBV7-7 to TRBJ2-2; TRBD1 matches 7 bases. Looked up from germline, CDR1 is SSHAT and CDR2 is FNYEAQ (reference sequence). This CDR3 is built from 14 residues. CDR3 loop: CASSRTGNTGELFF. CDR3 bases: TGTGCTAGCAGCCGGACAGGGAACACCGGGGAGCTGTTTTTT. Using reference TRBV7-7 and TRBJ2-2 for the parts outside the CDR3, the full variable domain is GAGVSQSPRYKVTKRGQDVTLRCDPISSHATLYWYQQALGQGPEFLTYFNYEAQPDKSGLPSDRFSAERPEGSISTLTIQRTEQRDSAMYRCASSRTGNTGELFFGEGSRLTVL.

This clonotype occurred a few times. V usage is TRBV2 and J usage is TRBJ2-7, with D perhaps TRBD1 (5 bases). V was clipped by 6 bases and J by 2 bases, with 11 bases between them. Germline V gene lookup returns CDR1 SNHLY and CDR2 FYNNEI. The CDR3 runs 13 residues. DNA of the CDR3: TGTGCCAGCAGAGGCAGGGCCACCTACGAGCAGTACTTC. Translated, it gives CASRGRATYEQYF.

This rearrangement joins TRBV7-2 to TRBJ1-3; no reliable D call. The CDR3 has 14 residues. The germline CDR1 and CDR2 sequences are SGHTA and FQGNSA. Trimming stripped 10 bases from V and 0 bases from J, with 13 bases between. CDR3 region: CATSRQHSGNTIYF. DNA of the CDR3: TGTGCCACCTCGCGGCAGCACTCTGGAAACACCATATATTTT.

The V gene is TRBV7-6, the J gene TRBJ2-3; D gene ambiguous. CDR1 is SGHVS, CDR2 FNYEAQ, per germline. The CDR3 loop spans 13 amino acids. V lost 0 bases to trimming and J lost 2 bases, with 3 bases between them. In DNA form, the CDR3 reads TGTGCCAGCAGCTTAGCCTTCACAGATACGCAGTATTTT. Amino acid sequence: CASSLAFTDTQYF.

This clonotype was counted a few times. The J gene is TRBJ2-5, the V gene TRBV7-2; weak D call: TRBD2 (5 bases). CDR3 size: 15 residues. Trimming removed 2 bases at V and 3 bases at J, with 13 bases between. Germline values: CDR1 SGHTA, CDR2 FQGNSA. The CDR3 reads CASSLFGSGKETQYF. The CDR3 DNA reads as TGTGCCAGCAGCTTATTCGGGTCGGGAAAAGAGACCCAGTACTTC.

The V and J genes are TRBV6-1 and TRBJ1-6; perhaps TRBD1 as D (5 bases). V was cut by 2 bases and J by 6 bases, with 17 bases left in between. Germline V lookup: CDR1 MNHNS, CDR2 SASEGT. This CDR3 is 17 amino acids long. The CDR3 protein is CASSEWAGSVRNSPLHF. The CDR3 DNA sequence: TGTGCCAGCAGTGAATGGGCAGGGTCGGTTCGTAATTCACCCCTCCACTTT.

The V gene is TRBV28, the J gene TRBJ2-6; D remains ambiguous. Germline V gene lookup returns CDR1 MDHEN and CDR2 SYDVKM. The germline V and J ends were trimmed by 4 bases and 0 bases, with 10 bases remaining between them. The CDR3 spans 16 residues. CDR3 nucleotide sequence: TGTGCCAGCAGTTCGAGGCTTTCCTCTGGGGCCAACGTCCTGACTTTC. Translated: CASSSRLSSGANVLTF.

V usage is TRBV6-1 and J usage is TRBJ1-2; D perhaps matches TRBD1 (5 bases). Per the germline V gene, CDR1 is MNHNS and CDR2 is SASEGT. The CDR3 contains 13 residues. V lost 6 bases to trimming and J lost 4 bases, with 12 bases between them. CDR3 residues: CASRPQGAYGYTF. The CDR3 region has the DNA TGTGCCAGCAGGCCGCAGGGTGCCTATGGCTACACCTTC.

This clonotype was found a few times. The chain links TRBV7-6 to TRBJ2-7, with D unclear. CDR1 is SGHVS and CDR2 is FNYEAQ in the germline V gene. Trimming took off 1 base at V and 4 bases at J, with 11 bases between the two ends. The CDR3 is 14 amino acids. This chain's CDR3 is CASSLGVGRYEQYF. DNA of the CDR3: TGTGCCAGCAGCTTAGGTGTAGGGCGTTACGAGCAGTACTTC.

The rearrangement uses TRBV7-6 and TRBJ2-4; TRBD1 is a possible D gene (5 bases). The length of the CDR3 is 14 residues. Germline values: CDR1 SGHVS, CDR2 FNYEAQ. Trimming pared 0 bases from V and 5 bases from J, leaving 8 bases between. The CDR3, as DNA: TGTGCCAGCAGCTTAGCAGGGGCCGAAAACATTCAGTACTTC. This codes for CASSLAGAENIQYF.

This clonotype has just a few counts. The chain uses TRBV7-6 and TRBJ2-3, with TRBD2 matching 16 bases. The CDR3 is made up of 16 amino acids. Looked up from germline, CDR1 is SGHVS and CDR2 is FNYEAQ. Germline trimming cut 1 base from V and 9 bases from J; bases unmatched to any gene: 4. This CDR3 is CASSLEGLAGGKTQYF. CDR3 sequence (DNA): TGTGCCAGCAGCTTAGAGGGACTAGCGGGAGGGAAAACGCAGTATTTT.

This clonotype has a handful of counts. The rearrangement uses TRBV28 and TRBJ2-3; D remains unclear. Trimming stripped 6 bases from V and 3 bases from J, with 13 bases between. The CDR3 is 14 amino acids. Per germline, CDR1 MDHEN and CDR2 SYDVKM. CDR3 DNA sequence: TGTGCCAGCAGCCCACACGGTGGGACAGATACGCAGTATTTT. Translated: CASSPHGGTDTQYF. The full variable domain, its missing parts supplied by reference TRBV28 and TRBJ2-3, is DVKVTQSSRYLVKRTGEKVFLECVQDMDHENMFWYRQDPGLGLRLIYFSYDVKMKEKGDIPEGYSVSREKKERFSLILESASTNQTSMYLCASSPHGGTDTQYFGPGTRLTVL.